A single T cell receptor beta chain is shown here with its context. In germline, CDR1 is MNHEY, CDR2 SVGAGI. With V trimmed by 7 bases and J by 4 bases, 8 bases remained unmatched. There are 14 residues in the CDR3. The data originate from a study of blood T cell repertoires in COVID-19. Study details: The United States, Italy and Spain provided the acute and convalescent COVID-19 samples. In each case, the material was cDNA or gDNA derived from T cells, B-cell-depleted T cells, or PBMCs.

Original handling: Cell counts per sample came from amplifying reference gene primers. Repertoires were generated with immunoSEQ multiplex PCR, while TCRdb's copy carries only in-frame clones and drops some. V and J calls and clone size follow that table, whereas D and trimming were derived from the DNA. In the table there are about 140,000 clones, more than 80% of which are singletons. Sequencing was performed on peripheral blood. This TCR derives from a woman of 80 years or more in a cohort sampled during active or convalescent COVID-19. V is TRBV6-5 and J is TRBJ1-2, with TRBD1 identical over 8 bases. Here the CDR3 DNA reads TGTGCCAGCATTAACGACAGGGGTCTCTATGGCTACACCTTC. This sequence encodes CASINDRGLYGYTF.